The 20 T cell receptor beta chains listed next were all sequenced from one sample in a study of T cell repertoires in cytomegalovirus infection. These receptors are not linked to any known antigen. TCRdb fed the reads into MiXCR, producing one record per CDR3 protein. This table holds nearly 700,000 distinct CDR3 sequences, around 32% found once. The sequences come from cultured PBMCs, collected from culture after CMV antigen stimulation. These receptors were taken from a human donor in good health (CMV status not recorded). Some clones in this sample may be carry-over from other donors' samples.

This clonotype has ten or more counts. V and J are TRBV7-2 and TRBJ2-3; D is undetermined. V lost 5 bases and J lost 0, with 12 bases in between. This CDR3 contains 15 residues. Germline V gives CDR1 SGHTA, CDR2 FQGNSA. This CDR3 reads CASSLMDQSTDTQYF. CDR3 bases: TGTGCCAGCAGCCTTATGGACCAAAGCACAGATACGCAGTATTTT.

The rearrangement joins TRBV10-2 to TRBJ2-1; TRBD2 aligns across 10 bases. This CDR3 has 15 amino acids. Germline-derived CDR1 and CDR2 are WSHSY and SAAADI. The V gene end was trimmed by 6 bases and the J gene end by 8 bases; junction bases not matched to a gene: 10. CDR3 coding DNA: TGCGCCAGCAGGCCGATTAGCGGGGGGATAGATGAGCAGTTCTTC. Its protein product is CASRPISGGIDEQFF.

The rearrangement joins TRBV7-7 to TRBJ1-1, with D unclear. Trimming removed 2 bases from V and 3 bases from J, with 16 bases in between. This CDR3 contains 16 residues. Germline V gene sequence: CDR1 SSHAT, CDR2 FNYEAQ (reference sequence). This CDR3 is CASSLSLEGRYTEAFF. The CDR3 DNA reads TGTGCCAGCAGCTTAAGTCTTGAAGGGCGGTACACTGAAGCTTTCTTT.

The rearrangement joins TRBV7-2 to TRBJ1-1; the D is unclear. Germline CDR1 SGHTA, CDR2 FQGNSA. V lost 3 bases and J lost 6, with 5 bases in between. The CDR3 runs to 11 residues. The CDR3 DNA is TGTGCCAGCAGCTTCGTTCCTGAAGCTTTCTTT. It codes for CASSFVPEAFF.

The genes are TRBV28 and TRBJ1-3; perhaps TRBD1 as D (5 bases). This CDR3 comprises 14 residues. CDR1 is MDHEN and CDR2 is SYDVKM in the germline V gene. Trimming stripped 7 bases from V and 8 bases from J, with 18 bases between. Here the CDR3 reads CASTGSPGADTIYF. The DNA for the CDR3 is TGTGCCAGCACAGGGAGCCCCGGAGCGGACACCATATATTTT.

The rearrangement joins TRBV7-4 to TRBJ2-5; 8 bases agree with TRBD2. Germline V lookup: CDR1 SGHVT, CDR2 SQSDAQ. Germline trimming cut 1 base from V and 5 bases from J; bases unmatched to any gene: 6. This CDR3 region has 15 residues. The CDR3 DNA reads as TGTGCCAGCAGCTTAGGACGGGGGGGCCACGAGACCCAGTACTTC. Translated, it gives CASSLGRGGHETQYF. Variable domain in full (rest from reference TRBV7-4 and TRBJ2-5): GAGVSQSPRYKVAKRGRDVALRCDSISGHVTLYWYRQTLGQGSEVLTYSQSDAQRDKSGRPSGRFSAERPERSVSTLKIQRTEQGDSAVYLCASSLGRGGHETQYFGPGTRLLVL.

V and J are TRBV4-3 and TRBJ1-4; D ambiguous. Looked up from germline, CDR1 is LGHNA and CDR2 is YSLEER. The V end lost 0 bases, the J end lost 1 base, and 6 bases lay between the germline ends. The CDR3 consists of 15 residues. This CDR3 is CASSQESQTNEKLFF. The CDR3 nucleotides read TGCGCCAGCAGCCAAGAATCACAAACTAATGAAAAACTGTTTTTT.

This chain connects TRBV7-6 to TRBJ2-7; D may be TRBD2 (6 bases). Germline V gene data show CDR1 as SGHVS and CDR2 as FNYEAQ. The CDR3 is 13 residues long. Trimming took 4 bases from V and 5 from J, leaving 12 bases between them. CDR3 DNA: TGTGCCAGCAGCTACACGGAGGGCCACGAGCAGTACTTC. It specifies CASSYTEGHEQYF.

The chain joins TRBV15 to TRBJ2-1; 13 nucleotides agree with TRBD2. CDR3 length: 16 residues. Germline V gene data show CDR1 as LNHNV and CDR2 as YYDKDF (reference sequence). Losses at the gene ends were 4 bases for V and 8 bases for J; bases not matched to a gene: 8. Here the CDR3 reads CATSKRTSGSGDEQFF. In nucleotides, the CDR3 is TGTGCCACCAGCAAACGGACTAGCGGGAGCGGAGATGAGCAGTTCTTC.

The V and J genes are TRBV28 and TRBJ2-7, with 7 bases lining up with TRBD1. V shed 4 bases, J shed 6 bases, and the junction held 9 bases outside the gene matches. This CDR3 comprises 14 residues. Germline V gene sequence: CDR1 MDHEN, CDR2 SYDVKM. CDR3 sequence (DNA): TGTGCCAGCAGTTCCTCGACAGGGTTCGGCGAGCAGTACTTC. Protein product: CASSSSTGFGEQYF.

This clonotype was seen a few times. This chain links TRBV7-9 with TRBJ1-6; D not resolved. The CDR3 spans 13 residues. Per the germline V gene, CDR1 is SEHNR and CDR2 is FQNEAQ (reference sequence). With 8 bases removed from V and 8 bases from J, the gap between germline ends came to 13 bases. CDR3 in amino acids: CASRRKIDSPLHF. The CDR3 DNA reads TGTGCCAGCCGGAGAAAGATTGATTCACCCCTCCACTTT.

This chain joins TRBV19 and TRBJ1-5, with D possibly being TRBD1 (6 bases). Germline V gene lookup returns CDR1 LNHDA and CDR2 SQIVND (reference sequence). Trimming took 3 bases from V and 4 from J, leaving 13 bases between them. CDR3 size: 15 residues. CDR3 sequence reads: CASSMGGRGNQPQHF. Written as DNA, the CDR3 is TGTGCCAGTAGTATGGGAGGGAGGGGGAATCAGCCCCAGCATTTT.

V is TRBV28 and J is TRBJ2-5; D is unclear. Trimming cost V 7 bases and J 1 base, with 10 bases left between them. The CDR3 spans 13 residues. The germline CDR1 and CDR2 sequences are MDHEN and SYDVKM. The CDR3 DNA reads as TGTGCCAGCAAAATCTGGGCCCAAGAGACCCAGTACTTC. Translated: CASKIWAQETQYF.

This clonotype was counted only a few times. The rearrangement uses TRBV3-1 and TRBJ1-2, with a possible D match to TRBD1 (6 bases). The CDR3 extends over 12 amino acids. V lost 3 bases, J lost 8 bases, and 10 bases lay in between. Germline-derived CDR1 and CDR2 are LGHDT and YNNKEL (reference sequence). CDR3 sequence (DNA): TGTGCCAGCAGCCAGGGGGCGACCGGCTACACCTTC. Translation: CASSQGATGYTF.

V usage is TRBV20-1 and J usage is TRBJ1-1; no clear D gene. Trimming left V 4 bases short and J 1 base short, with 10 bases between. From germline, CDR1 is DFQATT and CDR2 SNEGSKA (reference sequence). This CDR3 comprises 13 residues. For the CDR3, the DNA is TGCAGTGCTATCAGACGGAGGAACACTGAAGCTTTCTTT. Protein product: CSAIRRRNTEAFF.

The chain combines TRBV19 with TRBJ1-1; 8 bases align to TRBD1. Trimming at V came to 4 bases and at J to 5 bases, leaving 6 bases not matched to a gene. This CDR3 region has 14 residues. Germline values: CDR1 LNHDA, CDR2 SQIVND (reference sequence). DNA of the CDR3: TGTGCCAGTAGTACGACAGGGGCGGTGACTGAAGCTTTCTTT. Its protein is CASSTTGAVTEAFF.

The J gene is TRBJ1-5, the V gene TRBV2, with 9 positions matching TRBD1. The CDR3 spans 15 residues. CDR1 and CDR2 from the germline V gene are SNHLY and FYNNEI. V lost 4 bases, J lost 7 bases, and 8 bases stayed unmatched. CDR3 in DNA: TGTGCCAGCAGTGGCACAGGGGGCATGTTCCAGCCCCAGCATTTT. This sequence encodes CASSGTGGMFQPQHF.

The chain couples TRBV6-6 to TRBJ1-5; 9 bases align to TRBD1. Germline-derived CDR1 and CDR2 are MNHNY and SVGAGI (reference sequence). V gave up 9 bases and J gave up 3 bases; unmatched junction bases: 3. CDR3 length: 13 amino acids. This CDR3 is CARGQGDNQPQHF. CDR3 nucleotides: TGTGCCAGGGGACAGGGAGACAATCAGCCCCAGCATTTT.

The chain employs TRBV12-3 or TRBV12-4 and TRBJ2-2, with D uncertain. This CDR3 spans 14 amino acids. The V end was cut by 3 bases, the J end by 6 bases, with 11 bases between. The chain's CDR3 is CASSLARSPGELFF. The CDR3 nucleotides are TGTGCCAGCAGTTTGGCTCGGTCGCCCGGGGAGCTGTTTTTT.

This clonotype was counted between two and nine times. CDR3 loop: CAISVYGTSSTDTQYF. CDR3 nucleotides: TGTGCCATCAGTGTATACGGGACATCTAGCACAGATACGCAGTATTTT. This chain connects TRBV10-3 to TRBJ2-3; D is possibly TRBD1 (6 bases). This CDR3 comprises 16 residues. V lost 4 bases, J lost 0 bases, and 14 bases lay in between. Germline V gives CDR1 ENHRY, CDR2 SYGVKD.